This T cell receptor (beta chain) was sequenced during a study of cytomegalovirus exposure and HLA in healthy donors (dated by TCRdb to 2016 to 2017). In terms of the full investigation: An earlier analysis of under 600 of the donors reported about 250 Gb of sequence data and some 120 million unique TCR beta sequences from some 180 million T cells. Approximately 300 gigabases of sequencing data and tens of millions of unique TCR sequences were included in an early release covering roughly 700 HLA-typed donors. Of the approximately 400 genotyped donors, 65% to 90% fell in the genetic ancestry cluster associated with self-reported Caucasian donors. The study was designed to test whether signatures of past pathogen exposure could be identified by cataloging public T cell receptors. The study profiled the T cell repertoires of 500 to 800 subjects by immunosequencing and related them to cytomegalovirus serostatus. A separate validation cohort of roughly 110 different subjects was used in addition to the roughly 670-subject first cohort. To predict cytomegalovirus infection status, the study brought together high-throughput TCR immunosequencing, statistical association of individual TCRs with disease status, and machine learning. A later analysis re-analyzed previously published TCR beta repertoires from 550 to 700 donors and added high-resolution HLA genotyping to study TCR occurrence patterns. The later analysis used no new phenotypic data to find candidate immune exposures, relying instead on TCR beta sequences and their occurrence across donors. To decide whether each TCR beta V gene segment behaved as functional or pseudogenic, an earlier analysis of some 600 of the donors relied on high-throughput TCR beta sequencing. Donor age, sex, ethnicity and CMV serostatus were compiled alongside the repertoire data. Genome-wide SNP genotypes for about 60% of the roughly 700 donors were used in a later genetic analysis, which treated that subset as a discovery cohort. All discovery cohort repertoires had been generated using a single sequencing platform. Class I and class II HLA loci were covered by the typing at four-digit resolution. The number of donors typed differed by locus, with roughly 629-640 for A, B, C, DRB1 and DQB1, around 500 for DQA1, some 570 for DPA1, and around 430 for DPB1. Five DR-DQ haplotypes were handled as single units for association and clustering because linkage in the cohort was strong. Among around 400 genotyped donors of the cohort, an average of about 240,000 unique TCR beta nucleotide sequences was sequenced per donor, of which about 18% were non-productive.

About this clone: This clone's antigen is unknown. No qualities accompany the bases; no much larger clone lies one base away.

V is pared back by 5 bases and J by 7 bases, with 6 bases lying between the germline termini. CDR1 SEHNR and CDR2 FQNEAQ are derived from the germline V gene (reference sequence). Reading from cysteine to phenylalanine, the CDR3 counts 12 amino acids. Just CDR3 DNA is preserved here, 36 bases in frame from base 1. Library method: the immunoSEQ multiplex PCR assay. For the multiplex PCR, a mixture combining 60 forward primers for TCR Vbeta segments and 13 reverse primers for TCR Jbeta segments was used. Amplification of the CDR3 region of rearranged TCR beta genes was performed with a multiplex PCR assay on genomic DNA. On the Illumina HiSeq System, the amplified TCR beta libraries were sequenced as 87-base-pair reads. For the original study's pipeline: A later analysis tallied around 87 million unique TCR beta chains across the 666 repertoires, and about 10 million of those chains were shared by two or more donors. Raw reads were error-corrected and collapsed into unique sequences by a nearest-neighbor algorithm in which closely related sequences were merged to remove PCR and sequencing errors. CDR3 sequences were aligned to IMGT reference sequences to assign V, D and J gene segments. For a sequence to be retained, at least a six-nucleotide match to both a V gene segment and a J gene segment was required. A rearrangement counted as productive if the CDR3 had no stop codons and remained in frame with V and J, and every other rearrangement counted as non-productive. CDR3 was defined according to IMGT convention as the region running from the second conserved V-encoded cysteine to the conserved J-encoded phenylalanine. Sequences without an unambiguous match to a single V gene segment were excluded from the earlier analysis of a few hundred of the donors. In an earlier analysis of a few hundred of the donors, V segments were called functional above 56.7% productive rearrangements and were called segregating when the between-donor standard deviation exceeded 5%. A statistical classification framework was developed to diagnose cytomegalovirus status using the catalog of TCR beta chain sequences. V and J gene assignment, in a later analysis, came from comparing TCR nucleotide sequences with IMGT/GENE-DB human TR gene sequences. A later analysis assigned CDR3 sequences and most-parsimonious VDJ recombination scenarios with the TCRdist pipeline. In a later analysis, each TCR beta chain was defined by its CDR3 amino acid sequence together with its V-gene family, and reads lacking a unique V-gene family were excluded. In a later analysis, a few hundred highly shared, low-generation-probability nucleotide sequences were removed to address suspected cross-contamination and a sequencing artifact. In a later analysis, a clonal expansion index for each public chain was calculated from normalized within-repertoire ranks of inferred template counts. In a later analysis, generation probabilities were computed with a VDJ recombination model fitted to out-of-frame rearrangements, and the resulting probabilities were checked against IGoR. In a later analysis, hypergeometric tests were used to score TCR-TCR, TCR-HLA and TCR-CMV co-occurrence, with a repertoire-size bias correction applied to TCR pairs. In a later analysis, false discovery rates were estimated by permuting HLA or CMV assignments 20 times. In a later analysis, co-occurring TCRs were grouped using DBSCAN, and TCRdist sequence similarity was added for clustering within HLA-allele-positive subsets. Repertoires with fewer than 30,000 or more than 120,000 public chains were left out of co-occurrence clustering, as were several repertoires with anomalous nucleotide sharing. What TCRdb holds here is the immuneACCESS table cut down to in-frame rearrangements. Part of the clones is not present; checked against another copy, under half of the missing clones reflect an unresolved V gene, and the others are unexplained. That table furnishes V, J and clone size, whereas the DNA furnished D and trimming. The sample table shows about 210,000 clones, and approximately 82% are seen once. The ten top clones hold 10% to 13% of the sample.

Findings and caveats that apply to the study as a whole: In a later genetic analysis, fewer N-insertions in productive TCRs were reported among donors in an Asian-associated ancestry cluster than the approximately 670-donor mean. A cluster of highly shared sequence variants was judged likely to represent a technical artifact of the sequencing pipeline. An association between a missense DCLRE1C variant and V-gene and J-gene trimming of TCR beta chains was found in a later genetic analysis and replicated in an independent cohort. Most TCR sequences were seen in very few donors, while some public TCRs were found in many individuals. Linkage disequilibrium might explain the correlated functional status among segregating V segments, but an unknown experimental factor could not be excluded. A few of the identified cytomegalovirus-associated TCR beta chains were confirmed in vitro to be specific for cytomegalovirus antigens. In a later analysis, the rate of TCR association differed among HLA loci, with DRB1 alleles having the most associated TCRs and HLA-C alleles having the fewest. The authors suggested that the approach could potentially be generalized to other disease states and immunological phenotypes. In this cohort, only TCR beta chains were sequenced, and detectable features were limited by the absence of alpha or paired-chain data. Sequencing depth was assumed to be roughly uniform across donors in the presence/absence analyses, though that assumption may not hold. Strong co-occurrence of HLA alleles, especially DR and DQ, made assigning TCR associations to individual alleles difficult. In a later analysis, most CMV-associated TCR beta chains were found to appear HLA-restricted, with HLA associations seemingly driven largely by CMV exposure. In the study, around 160 TCR beta chains were listed as associated with cytomegalovirus. A further reported finding was that TCR beta sequences accurately predicted the HLA-A and HLA-B alleles for most subjects in the first cohort. Compared with equally common non-associated chains, HLA-associated TCR beta chains in a later analysis were more clonally expanded and had lower generation probabilities. In a later analysis, several top co-occurrence clusters were reported to appear linked to parvovirus B19, influenza, CMV and Epstein-Barr virus. For the cohort, immune exposure information was limited to CMV serostatus. The classifier was reported to diagnose cytomegalovirus status with high specificity and sensitivity in both the original cohort and the validation cohort. Because HLA typing was missing for some donors at each locus, association tests included only the typed subset. Because counts were too low, seventeen rarely observed V segments, including chromosome 9 orphons, were excluded from the earlier analysis of 587 of the donors. An earlier analysis of several hundred of the donors showed that most TCR beta V segments appeared in productive rearrangements either about 87% or about 30% of the time, which broadly matched IMGT annotations. Because the 87-base-pair reads could not distinguish some IMGT-functional V segments, including TRBV6-2 and TRBV6-3, those segments were excluded. A later analysis associated about 17,000 TCR beta sequences with specific HLA alleles at a false discovery rate of 0.05.

The cohort comprised some 680 healthy bone marrow donors. Cohort members were all nominally healthy when sampled, although unrecorded immune exposures were likely present. The donor was CMV seropositive and was included in the group of 250 to 300 seropositive cohort members. Every donor gave a peripheral blood sample, and the peripheral blood mononuclear cells from that sample were used for TCR beta sequencing. Genomic DNA extraction from the blood cell samples was performed with the Qiagen DNeasy Blood Extraction Kit. The sequencing sample was made of PBMCs. The source of this sequence is a woman between 45 and 65 years old in good health and CMV-seropositive. This sequence uses TRBV7-9 and TRBJ1-6; a tentative D match to TRBD1 spans 6 bases. In nucleotides, the sequence is TGTGCCAGCAGCCAGGGGAATTCACCCCTCCACTTT. It translates to CASSQGNSPLHF.